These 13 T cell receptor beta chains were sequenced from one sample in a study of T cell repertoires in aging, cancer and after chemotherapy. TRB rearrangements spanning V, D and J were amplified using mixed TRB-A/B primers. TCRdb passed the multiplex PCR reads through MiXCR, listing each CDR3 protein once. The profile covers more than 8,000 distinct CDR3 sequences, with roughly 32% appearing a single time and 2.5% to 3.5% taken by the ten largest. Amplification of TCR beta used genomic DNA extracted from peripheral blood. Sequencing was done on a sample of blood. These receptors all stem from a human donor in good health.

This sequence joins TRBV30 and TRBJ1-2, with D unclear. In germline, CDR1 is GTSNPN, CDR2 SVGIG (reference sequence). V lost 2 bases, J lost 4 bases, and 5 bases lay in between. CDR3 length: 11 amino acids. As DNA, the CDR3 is TGTGCCTGGAGTCGGCGCTATGGCTACACCTTC. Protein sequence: CAWSRRYGYTF.

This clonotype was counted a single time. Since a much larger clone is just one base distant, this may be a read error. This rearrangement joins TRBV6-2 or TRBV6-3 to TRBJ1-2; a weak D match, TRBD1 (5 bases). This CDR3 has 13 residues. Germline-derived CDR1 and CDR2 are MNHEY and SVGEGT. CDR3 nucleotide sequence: TGTTCCAGCAGTTACTCCTCAGGGTATGGCTACACCTTC. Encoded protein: CSSSYSSGYGYTF.

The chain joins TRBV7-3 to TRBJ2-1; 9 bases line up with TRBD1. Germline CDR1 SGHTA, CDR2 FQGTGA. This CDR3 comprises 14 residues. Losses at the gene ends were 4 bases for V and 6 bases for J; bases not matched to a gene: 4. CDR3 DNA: TGTGCCAGCAGCTCCCCGGGACAGGGCAATGAGCAGTTCTTC. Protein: CASSSPGQGNEQFF.

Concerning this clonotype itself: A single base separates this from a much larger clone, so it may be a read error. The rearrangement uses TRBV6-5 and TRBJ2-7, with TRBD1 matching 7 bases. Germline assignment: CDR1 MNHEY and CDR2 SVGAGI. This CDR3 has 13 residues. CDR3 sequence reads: CPSSHDRVYEQYF. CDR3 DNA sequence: TGTCCCAGCAGTCACGACAGGGTCTACGAGCAGTACTTC.

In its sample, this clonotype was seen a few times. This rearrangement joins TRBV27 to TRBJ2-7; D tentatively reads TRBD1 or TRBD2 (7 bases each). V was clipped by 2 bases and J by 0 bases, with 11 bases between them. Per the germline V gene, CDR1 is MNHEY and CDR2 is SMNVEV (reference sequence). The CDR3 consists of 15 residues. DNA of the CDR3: TGTGCCAGCAGTTTACAGGGGGGGAGCTCCTACGAGCAGTACTTC. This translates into CASSLQGGSSYEQYF.

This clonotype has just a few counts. The CDR3 DNA reads as TGCAGTAAAAGAGGAGGGGACTCCTACGAGCAGTACTTC. Encoded protein: CSKRGGDSYEQYF. The V gene is TRBV20-1, the J gene TRBJ2-7; D is perhaps TRBD2 (6 bases). The CDR3 has 13 amino acids. Per germline, CDR1 DFQATT and CDR2 SNEGSKA (reference sequence). With 8 bases removed from V and 0 bases from J, the gap between germline ends came to 14 bases.

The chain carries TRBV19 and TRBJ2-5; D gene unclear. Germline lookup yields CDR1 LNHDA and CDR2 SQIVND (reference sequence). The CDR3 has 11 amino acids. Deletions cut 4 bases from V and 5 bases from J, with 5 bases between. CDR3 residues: CASSNGETQYF. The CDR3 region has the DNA TGTGCCAGTAGTAACGGGGAGACCCAGTACTTC.

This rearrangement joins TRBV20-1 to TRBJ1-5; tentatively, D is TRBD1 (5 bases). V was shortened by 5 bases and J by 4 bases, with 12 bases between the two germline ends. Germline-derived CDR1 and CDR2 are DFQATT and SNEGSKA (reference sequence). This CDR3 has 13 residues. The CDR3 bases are TGCAGTGCTCGGGACGGCCTAAATCAGCCCCAGCATTTT. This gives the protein CSARDGLNQPQHF.

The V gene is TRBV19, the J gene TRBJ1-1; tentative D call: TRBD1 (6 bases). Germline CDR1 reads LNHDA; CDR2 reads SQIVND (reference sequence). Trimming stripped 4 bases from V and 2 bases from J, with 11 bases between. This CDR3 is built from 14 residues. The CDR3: CASSRRGANTEAFF. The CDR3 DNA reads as TGTGCCAGTAGTAGACGGGGGGCTAACACTGAAGCTTTCTTT.

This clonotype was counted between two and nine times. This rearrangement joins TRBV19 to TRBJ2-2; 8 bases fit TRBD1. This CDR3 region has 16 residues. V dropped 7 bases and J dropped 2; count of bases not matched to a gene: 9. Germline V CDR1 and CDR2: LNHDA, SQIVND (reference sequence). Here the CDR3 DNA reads TGTGCCAGTACCTCAGGGACAGGCTCCAACACCGGGGAGCTGTTTTTT. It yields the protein CASTSGTGSNTGELFF.

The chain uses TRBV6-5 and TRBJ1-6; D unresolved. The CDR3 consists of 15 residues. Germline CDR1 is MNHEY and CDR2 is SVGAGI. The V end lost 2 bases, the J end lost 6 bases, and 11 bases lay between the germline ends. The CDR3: CASSYLSGSNSPLHF. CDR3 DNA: TGTGCCAGCAGTTACCTCTCGGGGTCTAATTCACCCCTCCACTTT.

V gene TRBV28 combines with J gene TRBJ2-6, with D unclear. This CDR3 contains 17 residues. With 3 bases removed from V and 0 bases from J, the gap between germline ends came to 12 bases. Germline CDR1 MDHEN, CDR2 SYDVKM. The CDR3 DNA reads TGTGCCAGCAGTTTGATCGACTCCTACTCTGGGGCCAACGTCCTGACTTTC. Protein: CASSLIDSYSGANVLTF.

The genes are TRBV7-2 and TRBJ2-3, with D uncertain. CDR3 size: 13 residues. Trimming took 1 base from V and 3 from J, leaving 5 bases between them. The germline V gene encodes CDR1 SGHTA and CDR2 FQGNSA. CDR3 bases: TGTGCCAGCAGCTTAGACGCTACAGATACGCAGTATTTT. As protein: CASSLDATDTQYF.